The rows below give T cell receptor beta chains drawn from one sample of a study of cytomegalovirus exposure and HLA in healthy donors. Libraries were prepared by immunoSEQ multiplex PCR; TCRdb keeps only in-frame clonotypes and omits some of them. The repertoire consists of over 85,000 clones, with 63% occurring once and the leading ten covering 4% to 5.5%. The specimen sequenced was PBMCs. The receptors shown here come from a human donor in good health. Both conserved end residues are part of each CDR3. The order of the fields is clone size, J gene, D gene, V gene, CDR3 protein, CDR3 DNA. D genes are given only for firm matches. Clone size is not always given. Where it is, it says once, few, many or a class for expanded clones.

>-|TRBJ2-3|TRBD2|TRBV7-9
CASSTDWTSGEIDTQYF
TGTGCCAGCAGCACTGATTGGACTAGCGGGGAGATAGATACGCAGTATTTT
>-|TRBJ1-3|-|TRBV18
CASSPQASGNTIYF
TGTGCCAGCTCACCGCAAGCCTCTGGAAACACCATATATTTT
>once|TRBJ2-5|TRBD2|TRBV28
CASSGTSGSLAQGTQYF
TGTGCCAGCAGCGGGACTAGCGGGAGCCTGGCACAAGGGACCCAGTACTTC
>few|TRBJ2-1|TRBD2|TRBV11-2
CASSLEAGESDEQFF
TGTGCCAGCAGCTTAGAAGCGGGGGAGAGTGATGAGCAGTTCTTC
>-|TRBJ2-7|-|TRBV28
CASSFSGVSTYEQYF
TGTGCCAGCAGTTTTTCGGGAGTTTCAACCTACGAGCAGTACTTC
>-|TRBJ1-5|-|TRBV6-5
CASSRSRNQPQHF
TGTGCCAGCAGTCGATCCCGGAATCAGCCCCAGCATTTT
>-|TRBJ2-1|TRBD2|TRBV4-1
CASSQELAGDAYEQFF
TGCGCCAGCAGCCAGGAACTAGCGGGAGACGCTTATGAGCAGTTCTTC
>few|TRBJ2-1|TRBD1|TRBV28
CASSLFFRGQNEQFF
TGTGCCAGCAGTTTGTTTTTCAGGGGGCAGAATGAGCAGTTCTTC
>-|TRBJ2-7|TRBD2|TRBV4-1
CASSQISGRGYEQYF
TGCGCCAGCAGCCAGATTAGCGGGAGGGGATACGAGCAGTACTTC
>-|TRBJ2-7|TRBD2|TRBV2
CASSSGRAYEQYF
TGTGCCAGCAGTAGCGGGAGGGCCTACGAGCAGTACTTC
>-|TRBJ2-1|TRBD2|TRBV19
CASSTLQGLAGKEQFF
TGTGCCAGTAGTACCCTTCAGGGACTAGCAGGGAAAGAGCAGTTCTTC
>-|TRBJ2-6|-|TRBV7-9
CASSEYAGANVLTF
TGTGCCAGCAGCGAGTATGCTGGGGCCAACGTCCTGACTTTC
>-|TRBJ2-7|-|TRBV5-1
CASSLVLARDEQYF
TGCGCCAGCAGCTTGGTTCTAGCTCGCGACGAGCAGTACTTC
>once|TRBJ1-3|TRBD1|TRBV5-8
CASSPGQRRSGNTIYF
TGTGCCAGCAGCCCGGGACAGAGAAGGTCTGGAAACACCATATATTTT
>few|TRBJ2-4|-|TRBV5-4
CASSLDSGEGNIQYF
TGTGCCAGCAGCTTGGATTCAGGGGAGGGAAACATTCAGTACTTC
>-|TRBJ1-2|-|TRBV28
CASSFGPSGSDYGYTF
TGTGCCAGCAGTTTTGGCCCTTCGGGATCTGACTATGGCTACACCTTC
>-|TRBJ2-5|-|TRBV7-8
CASRHLETQYF
TGTGCCAGCAGGCACTTGGAGACCCAGTACTTC
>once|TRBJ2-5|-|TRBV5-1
CASSLGRQETQYF
TGCGCCAGCAGCTTGGGGCGGCAAGAGACCCAGTACTTC
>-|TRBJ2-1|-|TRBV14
CASSQGLPGFNEQFF
TGTGCCAGCAGCCAAGGCCTCCCGGGGTTCAATGAGCAGTTCTTC
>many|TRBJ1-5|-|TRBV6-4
CASSEGDNQPQHF
TGTGCCAGCAGTGAAGGGGACAATCAGCCCCAGCATTTT
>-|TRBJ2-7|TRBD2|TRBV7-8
CASSLRAGVPYEQYF
TGTGCCAGCAGCTTAAGGGCGGGAGTACCATACGAGCAGTACTTC
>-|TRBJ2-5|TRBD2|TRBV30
CAATSGAKETQYF
TGTGCCGCAACTAGCGGGGCCAAAGAGACCCAGTACTTC
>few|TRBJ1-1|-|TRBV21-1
CARAGWEDTEAFF
TGTGCCAGGGCAGGGTGGGAGGACACTGAAGCTTTCTTT
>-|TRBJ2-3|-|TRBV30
CAWSVGGARTDTQYF
TGTGCCTGGAGTGTTGGCGGGGCACGCACAGATACGCAGTATTTT
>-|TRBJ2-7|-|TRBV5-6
CASSPSRVPRAHEQYF
TGTGCCAGCAGCCCTTCTCGGGTCCCGCGGGCCCACGAGCAGTACTTC
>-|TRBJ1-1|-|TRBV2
CASHRVANTEAFF
TGTGCCAGCCACAGGGTCGCGAACACTGAAGCTTTCTTT
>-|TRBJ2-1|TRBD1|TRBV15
CATRAGDSPYNEQFF
TGTGCCACCAGGGCTGGGGACAGTCCCTACAATGAGCAGTTCTTC
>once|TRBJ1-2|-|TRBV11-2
CASSFEAKNYGYTF
TGTGCCAGCAGCTTTGAAGCAAAGAACTATGGCTACACCTTC
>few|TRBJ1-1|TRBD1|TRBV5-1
CASSPSTGVNTEAFF
TGCGCCAGCAGCCCGAGCACAGGGGTGAACACTGAAGCTTTCTTT
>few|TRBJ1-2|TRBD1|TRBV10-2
CASNQDRGYGYTF
TGCGCCAGCAACCAGGACAGGGGATATGGCTACACCTTC
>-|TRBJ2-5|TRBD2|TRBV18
CASSPALGLAGAETQYF
TGTGCCAGCTCACCAGCTTTGGGCCTAGCGGGAGCAGAGACCCAGTACTTC
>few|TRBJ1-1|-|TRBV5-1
CASSLAGFTEAFF
TGCGCCAGCAGCTTGGCCGGGTTCACTGAAGCTTTCTTT
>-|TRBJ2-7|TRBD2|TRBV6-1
CASSEVAGGLVEQYF
TGTGCCAGCAGTGAAGTGGCGGGGGGCCTTGTCGAGCAGTACTTC
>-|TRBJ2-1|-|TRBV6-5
CASGETGTRYNDQFF
TGTGCCAGCGGAGAAACCGGGACACGATACAATGATCAGTTCTTC
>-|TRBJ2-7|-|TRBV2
CASSENFGRFVSSYEQYF
TGTGCCAGCAGTGAAAACTTCGGGAGATTCGTTAGCTCCTACGAGCAGTACTTC
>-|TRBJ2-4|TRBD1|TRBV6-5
CASSYTRGNIQYF
TGTGCCAGCAGTTACACCAGGGGGAACATTCAGTACTTC
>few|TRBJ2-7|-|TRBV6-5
CASSYYGKNYEQYF
TGTGCCAGCAGTTATTATGGCAAGAACTACGAGCAGTACTTC
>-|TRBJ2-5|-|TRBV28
CASRLMAGEETQYF
TGTGCCAGCAGACTTATGGCCGGAGAAGAGACCCAGTACTTC
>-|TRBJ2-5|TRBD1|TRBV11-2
CASSMDRGREQYF
TGTGCCAGCAGCATGGACAGGGGTCGTGAGCAGTACTTC
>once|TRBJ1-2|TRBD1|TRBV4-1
CASSQTGAANYGYTF
TGCGCCAGCAGCCAAACAGGGGCGGCTAACTATGGCTACACCTTC
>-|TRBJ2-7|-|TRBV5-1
CASSLSASDYEQYF
TGCGCCAGCAGCTTGTCGGCTAGCGACTACGAGCAGTACTTC
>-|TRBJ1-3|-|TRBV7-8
CASSLTMLDTIYF
TGTGCCAGCAGCTTAACGATGCTAGACACCATATATTTT
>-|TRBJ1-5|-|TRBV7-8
CASSLGPDSNQPQHF
TGTGCCAGCAGCTTAGGGCCCGATAGCAATCAGCCCCAGCATTTT
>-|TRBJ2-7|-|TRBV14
CASSQVTGSYEQYF
TGTGCCAGCAGCCAAGTCACGGGCTCCTACGAGCAGTACTTC
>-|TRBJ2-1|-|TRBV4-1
CASSHWTEGEQFF
TGCGCCAGCAGCCACTGGACTGAGGGTGAGCAGTTCTTC
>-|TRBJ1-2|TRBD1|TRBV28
CASRPTGVGYTF
TGTGCCAGCAGACCTACAGGGGTTGGCTACACCTTC
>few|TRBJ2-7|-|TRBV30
CAWTRTALSYEQYF
TGTGCCTGGACCCGGACAGCCTTGTCCTACGAGCAGTACTTC
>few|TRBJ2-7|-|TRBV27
CASSFGRDYEQYF
TGTGCCAGCAGTTTTGGCAGGGACTACGAGCAGTACTTC
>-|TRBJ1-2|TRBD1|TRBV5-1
CASSFSTGAYGYTF
TGCGCCAGCAGCTTCTCCACAGGGGCATATGGCTACACCTTC
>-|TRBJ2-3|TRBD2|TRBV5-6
CASSFRTSGGTQYF
TGTGCCAGCAGCTTCCGGACTAGCGGAGGTACGCAGTATTTT
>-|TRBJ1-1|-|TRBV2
CASSLGSLNTEAFF
TGTGCCAGCAGCCTCGGGTCGCTGAACACTGAAGCTTTCTTT
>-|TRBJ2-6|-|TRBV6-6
CASSYEGVGANVLTF
TGTGCCAGCAGTTACGAGGGTGTCGGGGCCAACGTCCTGACTTTC
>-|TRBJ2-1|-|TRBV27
CASSLGGPYNEQFF
TGTGCCAGCTCCTTAGGGGGACCCTACAATGAGCAGTTCTTC
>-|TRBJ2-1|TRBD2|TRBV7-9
CASSSLASVYNEQFF
TGTGCCAGCAGCTCACTAGCGAGCGTATACAATGAGCAGTTCTTC
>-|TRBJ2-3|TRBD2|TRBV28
CASGQRDYPDTQYF
TGTGCCAGCGGCCAGCGGGACTACCCAGATACGCAGTATTTT
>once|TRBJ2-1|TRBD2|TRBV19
CASSIILSGDYNEQFF
TGTGCCAGTAGTATAATCCTGAGCGGGGATTACAATGAGCAGTTCTTC
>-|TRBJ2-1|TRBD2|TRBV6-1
CASSEFAGGPLGQFF
TGTGCCAGCAGTGAATTTGCGGGAGGGCCACTTGGGCAGTTCTTC
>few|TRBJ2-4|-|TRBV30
CAWSVGRGYIQYF
TGTGCCTGGAGTGTAGGAAGGGGTTACATTCAGTACTTC
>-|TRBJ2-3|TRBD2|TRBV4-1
CASSQVLAGRDTQYF
TGCGCCAGCAGCCAAGTACTAGCGGGCCGAGATACGCAGTATTTT